A single sample gave rise to the 13 T cell receptor beta chains below, sequenced in a study of CD8 T cells in ankylosing spondylitis. TCRdb passed the 5' RACE reads through MiXCR, listing each CDR3 protein once. Of more than 150,000 distinct CDR3 sequences in the sample, over 10% were seen once. The sequenced material came from blood, either unsorted or a sorted T cell fraction (not recorded which). These receptor sequences come from a male donor with ankylosing spondylitis or in good health (not recorded which).

This rearrangement joins TRBV5-6 to TRBJ2-5; 7 nucleotides agree with TRBD1. Trimming took 4 bases from V and 5 from J; bases not matched to a gene: 14. CDR3 size: 16 residues. The germline V gene has CDR1 SGHDT and CDR2 YYEEEE. The CDR3 spells CASSPSLRTGWETQYF. The CDR3 nucleotides are TGTGCCAGCAGCCCTTCACTTAGGACAGGCTGGGAGACCCAGTACTTC.

The chain couples TRBV12-3 or TRBV12-4 to TRBJ2-2, with D possibly TRBD1 on 6 matching bases. The CDR3 consists of 15 residues. V gave up 5 bases and J gave up 4 bases, with 14 bases separating them. Here the CDR3 reads CASSAHRAGTGELFF. The CDR3 nucleotides read TGTGCCAGCAGTGCCCACAGGGCCGGCACCGGGGAGCTGTTTTTT.

The chain combines TRBV29-1 with TRBJ2-1; TRBD2 matches 7 bases. Germline V CDR1 and CDR2: SQVTM, ANQGSEA. The CDR3 sequence is 17 residues long. The J segment lost 0 bases and the V segment lost 6 bases, leaving 14 bases of the junction unmatched. The CDR3 coding sequence is TGCAGCGTCTCCGGGACTATAAATTTTGGCTCCTACAATGAGCAGTTCTTC. This gives the protein CSVSGTINFGSYNEQFF.

This chain uses TRBV6-1 with TRBJ2-1, with a tentative D call TRBD1 (6 bases). Trimming took 7 bases from V and 6 from J, leaving 16 bases between them. Germline V lookup: CDR1 MNHNS, CDR2 SASEGT. The CDR3 length is 14 residues. CDR3 sequence reads: CASTWTDMGNEQFF. In DNA, the CDR3 is TGTGCCAGCACATGGACAGACATGGGCAATGAGCAGTTCTTC.

This clonotype was detected a few times. V gene TRBV24-1 combines with J gene TRBJ2-1; D remains unclear. The V and J ends lost 2 bases and 5 bases respectively, with 6 bases between them. The CDR3 covers 13 residues. Per germline, CDR1 KGHDR and CDR2 SFDVKD. The CDR3 DNA sequence: TGTGCCACCAGTGATTGGGCAGACAATGAGCAGTTCTTC. It encodes CATSDWADNEQFF.

V is TRBV7-9 and J is TRBJ2-7; a possible D gene is TRBD2 (5 bases). Germline assignment: CDR1 SEHNR and CDR2 FQNEAQ (reference sequence). The CDR3 extends over 16 amino acids. V was clipped by 2 bases and J by 2 bases, with 16 bases between them. The CDR3 is CASSLRVGETTYEQYF. CDR3 sequence (DNA): TGTGCCAGCAGCTTACGGGTCGGGGAGACGACCTACGAGCAGTACTTC.

This clonotype came up a few times. V gene TRBV2 combines with J gene TRBJ2-1; 8 positions agree with TRBD2. With V trimmed by 3 bases and J by 5 bases, 12 bases remained unmatched. CDR1 is SNHLY, CDR2 FYNNEI, per germline. The length of the CDR3 is 17 residues. CDR3 protein: CASSDYVGLGENNEQFF. DNA for the CDR3: TGTGCCAGCAGTGATTACGTGGGACTAGGTGAGAACAATGAGCAGTTCTTC.

The chain is built from TRBV7-9 and TRBJ2-3, with a tentative D call TRBD2 (6 bases). CDR1 is SEHNR and CDR2 is FQNEAQ in the germline V gene (reference sequence). This CDR3 spans 16 amino acids. The V gene lost 4 bases and the J gene lost 4 bases, with 18 bases spanning the gap. The DNA of the CDR3 is TGTGCCAGCAGCTCCCCGGGTAGCGGATCCCCAGATACGCAGTATTTT. Its protein is CASSSPGSGSPDTQYF.

This chain joins TRBV18 and TRBJ2-5, with 11 bases fitting TRBD1. Germline V gene lookup returns CDR1 KGHSH and CDR2 LQKENI. After removal of 3 bases from V and 5 bases from J, the junction contained 2 bases not matched to a gene. This CDR3 is built from 14 residues. CDR3 sequence (DNA): TGTGCCAGCTCACCGGACAGGGGGCACGAGACCCAGTACTTC. Residues: CASSPDRGHETQYF.

In its sample, this clonotype was seen a few times. The rearrangement joins TRBV20-1 to TRBJ1-1; possibly TRBD1 for D (5 bases). Germline CDR1 and CDR2: DFQATT and SNEGSKA (reference sequence). The CDR3 length is 11 residues. The V end was cut by 0 bases, the J end by 9 bases, with 8 bases between. The CDR3 DNA reads TGCAGTGCTAGAGAAGGGGTGAAAGCTTTCTTT. Amino acid sequence: CSAREGVKAFF.

The V and J genes are TRBV4-1 and TRBJ1-2; D is unclear. Trimming took off 1 base at V and 0 bases at J, with 12 bases between the two ends. The CDR3 contains 16 residues. Per the germline V gene, CDR1 is MGHRA and CDR2 is YSYEKL. CDR3 sequence reads: CASSQGDTTTNYGYTF. The CDR3 region has the DNA TGCGCCAGCAGCCAAGGGGATACCACTACTAACTATGGCTACACCTTC.

With regard to this clonotype: Germline and junction disagree at one end, which may indicate a read error. The chain recombines TRBV15 with TRBJ2-2; 9 bases align to TRBD2. Per germline, CDR1 LNHNV and CDR2 YYDKDF (reference sequence). The CDR3 covers 19 residues. CDR3 residues: CATSRDPNLAGPNTGELSF. Written as DNA, the CDR3 is TGTGCCACCAGCAGAGATCCCAATCTAGCGGGGCCGAACACCGGGGAGCTGTCTTTT.

The rearrangement uses TRBV29-1 and TRBJ2-1; TRBD2 agrees at 9 bases. The germline V gene has CDR1 SQVTM and CDR2 ANQGSEA. The CDR3 spans 15 residues. V lost 2 bases to trimming and J lost 4 bases; unmatched junction nucleotides: 6. CDR3 protein: CSVEPLAGSYNEQFF. DNA of the CDR3: TGCAGCGTTGAACCGCTAGCGGGGAGTTACAATGAGCAGTTCTTC.